Listed below are T cell receptor beta chains from one sample, sequenced in a study of CD8+CD57+ T cells in acquired aplastic anemia. Each CDR3 protein gets one entry after TCRdb re-called the reads with MiXCR. The profile shows 200,000 or so distinct CDR3 sequences, almost 50% of them singletons. The sample was sorted CD4+, CD8+, or CD8+CD57+ T cells (not recorded which) from PBMCs. Receptors originate from a human donor with aplastic anemia. Each CDR3 is given with its conserved first and last residue. The D gene is left open where the match is weak. Size is omitted from some rows. Given values are once, few, many or a class for expanded clones.

D gene	clone size	V gene	J gene	CDR3 protein	CDR3 DNA
NA	NA	TRBV5-1	TRBJ2-7	CASSRIRGSEQYF	TGCGCCAGCAGCCGAATTCGGGGTAGCGAGCAGTACTTC
TRBD1	many	TRBV3-1	TRBJ1-5	CASSQDRSPQHF	TGTGCCAGCAGCCAGGACAGGTCCCCCCAGCATTTT
NA	NA	TRBV20-1	TRBJ2-1	CSARRGTTGAEQFF	TGCAGTGCTAGACGAGGAACCACGGGGGCTGAGCAGTTCTTC
NA	NA	TRBV20-1	TRBJ2-3	CSASRFLDTQYF	TGCAGTGCTAGCCGGTTCTTGGATACGCAGTATTTT
NA	NA	TRBV20-1	TRBJ1-2	CSARVPSFRPEKSGGYTF	TGCAGTGCTAGAGTTCCGAGCTTCAGACCTGAGAAGTCTGGTGGCTACACCTTC
TRBD1	NA	TRBV20-1	TRBJ1-2	CSARAYYRGVYGYTF	TGCAGTGCTAGAGCATACTACAGGGGCGTCTATGGCTACACCTTC
NA	NA	TRBV5-1	TRBJ1-4	CASSPTGFGEKLFF	TGCGCCAGCAGCCCTACAGGGTTCGGCGAAAAACTGTTTTTT
NA	NA	TRBV20-1	TRBJ1-2	CSARVGGGGYTF	TGCAGTGCCAGAGTCGGAGGAGGCGGCTACACCTTC
TRBD1	many	TRBV5-1	TRBJ1-4	CASSPRDRTNEKLFF	TGCGCCAGCAGCCCACGGGACAGAACTAATGAAAAACTGTTTTTT
TRBD1	few	TRBV5-6	TRBJ2-4	CASSLEGTGGYNIQYF	TGTGCCAGCAGCTTGGAGGGGACAGGGGGCTACAACATTCAGTACTTC
TRBD1	many	TRBV10-1	TRBJ1-5	CASPGQGIGQPQHF	TGCGCCAGCCCCGGACAGGGGATAGGGCAGCCCCAGCATTTT
TRBD1	many	TRBV19	TRBJ2-7	CASSIRDRTYEQYF	TGTGCCAGTAGTATCCGGGACAGGACCTACGAGCAGTACTTC
NA	many	TRBV19	TRBJ1-2	CASSPRESGGYTF	TGTGCCAGTAGTCCCCGGGAATCGGGCGGCTACACCTTC
TRBD2	many	TRBV7-9	TRBJ2-1	CASSRPDGGRNEQFF	TGTGCCAGCAGCCGCCCAGATGGCGGGAGGAATGAGCAGTTCTTC
NA	NA	TRBV7-2	TRBJ2-5	CASSVGPEKETQYF	TGTGCCAGCAGCGTCGGACCAGAAAAAGAGACCCAGTACTTC
NA	once	TRBV19	TRBJ2-5	CASSSGDGLGRTDQETQYF	TGTGCCAGTAGTTCCGGGGACGGATTAGGGAGGACAGACCAAGAGACCCAGTACTTC
TRBD1	NA	TRBV19	TRBJ1-2	CASNLRTGSVYGYTF	TGTGCCAGTAATCTAAGGACAGGGTCGGTCTATGGCTACACCTTC
TRBD1	few	TRBV29-1	TRBJ1-1	CSVYDRAFDTEAFF	TGCAGCGTTTATGACAGGGCTTTTGACACTGAAGCTTTCTTT
TRBD1	NA	TRBV18	TRBJ1-4	CASSGTDEKLFF	TGTGCCAGCTCGGGGACAGATGAAAAACTGTTTTTT
TRBD1	NA	TRBV15	TRBJ1-6	CATSRGDRASPLHF	TGTGCCACCAGCAGAGGAGACAGGGCTTCACCCCTCCACTTT
NA	NA	TRBV6-5	TRBJ2-7	CASSYLQGPSYEQYF	TGTGCCAGCAGTTACTTACAGGGTCCCTCCTACGAGCAGTACTTC
NA	many	TRBV7-8	TRBJ2-7	CASSSGTDPYEQYF	TGTGCCAGCAGTTCCGGGACCGACCCCTACGAGCAGTACTTC
NA	many	TRBV19	TRBJ1-4	CASSRVSAATNEKLFF	TGTGCCAGTAGTAGGGTCTCGGCAGCCACTAATGAAAAACTGTTTTTT
NA	NA	TRBV20-1	TRBJ1-2	CSARVGGGHYGYTF	TGCAGTGCTAGAGTGGGGGGCGGACACTATGGCTACACCTTC
NA	NA	TRBV2	TRBJ1-1	CASRAGWVNTEAFF	TGTGCCAGCAGGGCAGGGTGGGTGAACACTGAAGCTTTCTTT
NA	many	TRBV5-1	TRBJ1-2	CASSLGSDSNYGYTF	TGCGCCAGCAGCTTGGGCTCTGACAGTAACTATGGCTACACCTTC
TRBD2	many	TRBV7-8	TRBJ2-2	CASSLVRVPFRRGEHGGELFF	TGTGCCAGCAGCTTAGTGAGGGTCCCTTTTAGGCGGGGGGAACATGGCGGGGAGCTGTTTTTT
NA	many	TRBV12-3/TRBV12-4	TRBJ1-5	CASSLSAGSLSQHF	TGTGCCAGCAGTTTATCGGCAGGCTCGTTATCCCAGCATTTT
NA	NA	TRBV20-1	TRBJ1-1	CSASGTRGPNTEAFF	TGCAGTGCTAGTGGGACAAGGGGACCGAACACTGAAGCTTTCTTT
NA	NA	TRBV12-3/TRBV12-4	TRBJ2-7	CASSFGREKYF	TGTGCCAGCAGTTTTGGCAGGGAAAAGTACTTC
NA	NA	TRBV12-3/TRBV12-4	TRBJ2-7	CASTPTGGLGEQYF	TGTGCCAGCACCCCCACCGGGGGTTTGGGGGAACAGTACTTC
NA	many	TRBV5-1	TRBJ2-7	CASSLVGGPYEQYF	TGCGCCAGCAGCTTGGTTGGGGGGCCCTACGAGCAGTACTTC
TRBD2	many	TRBV9	TRBJ2-1	CASRVIAGVDEQFF	TGTGCCAGTAGGGTAATAGCGGGGGTGGATGAGCAGTTCTTC
TRBD1	many	TRBV7-8	TRBJ1-4	CASSLDRANEKLFF	TGTGCCAGCAGCCTGGACAGGGCCAATGAAAAACTGTTTTTT
NA	many	TRBV20-1	TRBJ2-3	CSARAAGAQYF	TGCAGTGCTAGGGCGGCCGGGGCGCAGTATTTT
NA	many	TRBV6-5	TRBJ1-6	CASSYRTPTYNSPLHF	TGTGCCAGCAGTTACCGGACTCCGACCTATAATTCACCCCTCCACTTT
TRBD2	many	TRBV25-1	TRBJ2-7	CASSDAGVYEQYF	TGTGCCAGCAGTGACGCGGGAGTCTACGAGCAGTACTTC
NA	many	TRBV7-8	TRBJ1-5	CASRETWGSNQPQHF	TGTGCCAGCAGAGAAACATGGGGAAGCAATCAGCCCCAGCATTTT
NA	NA	TRBV7-9	TRBJ2-7	CASSLVHTGSSYEQYF	TGTGCCAGCAGCTTAGTCCACACAGGTTCCTCCTACGAGCAGTACTTC
TRBD1	NA	TRBV6-1	TRBJ2-3	CASRLPEGTGQYF	TGTGCCAGCAGACTCCCCGAAGGGACAGGGCAGTATTTT
NA	NA	TRBV10-2	TRBJ1-5	CASSEGLDQPQHF	TGCGCCAGCAGCGAGGGTCTCGACCAGCCCCAGCATTTT
TRBD2	few	TRBV2	TRBJ2-5	CASSAGAGDAQTQYF	TGTGCCAGCAGTGCTGGAGCGGGAGACGCACAGACCCAGTACTTC
TRBD1	NA	TRBV18	TRBJ2-7	CASSPTGDHEQYF	TGTGCCAGCTCACCGACAGGGGACCACGAGCAGTACTTC
NA	NA	TRBV29-1	TRBJ2-3	CSVRKGHQATDTQYF	TGCAGCGTAAGAAAAGGACATCAAGCCACAGATACGCAGTATTTT
TRBD1	NA	TRBV20-1	TRBJ2-7	CSAPRQGVEQYF	TGCAGTGCCCCTCGACAGGGGGTCGAGCAGTACTTC
NA	NA	TRBV2	TRBJ1-3	CASSTSITVGNTIYF	TGTGCCAGCAGCACCAGCATTACTGTTGGAAACACCATATATTTT
NA	NA	TRBV7-2	TRBJ2-1	CASSLGAREQFF	TGTGCCAGCAGCTTAGGTGCCCGTGAGCAGTTCTTC
TRBD1	NA	TRBV11-2	TRBJ1-2	CASTTRTGGGGYTF	TGTGCCAGCACCACCCGGACAGGGGGGGGTGGCTACACTTTC
TRBD1	NA	TRBV7-3	TRBJ1-2	CASSEGGRGPNYGYTF	TGTGCCAGCAGCGAGGGAGGCAGGGGGCCTAACTATGGCTACACCTTC
NA	NA	TRBV7-9	TRBJ2-3	CASSLVGRGFRADTQYF	TGTGCCAGCAGCTTAGTGGGGCGGGGATTTCGTGCGGATACGCAGTATTTT
TRBD1	many	TRBV19	TRBJ2-5	CASSKDRDQETQYF	TGTGCCAGTAGTAAGGACAGGGACCAAGAGACCCAGTACTTC
NA	NA	TRBV2	TRBJ1-6	CAGSINGNSPLHF	TGTGCCGGGTCCATAAACGGGAATTCACCCCTCCACTTT
NA	few	TRBV19	TRBJ2-1	CASSISGFGSNEQFF	TGTGCCAGTAGTATAAGCGGTTTCGGTAGCAATGAGCAGTTCTTC
TRBD2	many	TRBV19	TRBJ2-5	CASSISTSAETQYF	TGTGCCAGTAGTATCTCTACTAGCGCTGAGACCCAGTACTTC